The T cell receptor (beta chain) under discussion was sequenced for a study of blood T cell repertoires in COVID-19. Study-level background: The United States, Italy and Spain supplied acute and convalescent COVID-19 samples. T cells, B-cell-depleted T cells, or PBMCs provided the cDNA or gDNA that served as material.

In the original analysis: Reference gene primer amplification in the assay estimated nucleated cell counts. Sequenced by immunoSEQ multiplex PCR; TCRdb stores in-frame clones only, minus some. V, J and clone size reflect that table, while D and trimming were determined from the DNA. The sample yields tens of thousands of clones, less than 85% seen once. The CDR3 length is 14 residues. With V trimmed by 2 bases and J by 4 bases, 2 bases remained unmatched. Germline lookup yields CDR1 KGHSH and CDR2 LQKENI. The chain combines TRBV18 with TRBJ1-1, with 9 bases fitting TRBD1. Source material: peripheral blood. This clonotype was obtained from a woman aged 80 or older with acute or convalescent COVID-19. The CDR3 nucleotides are TGTGCCAGCTCACCAGGGACAGGGAGCACTGAAGCTTTCTTT. As protein: CASSPGTGSTEAFF.